This paragraph reports one T cell receptor (beta chain). Germline CDR1 is MNHGY and CDR2 is SVAAGI. The CDR3 length is 14 residues. V lost 3 bases and J lost 8; bases outside the gene matches: 9. This record comes from a study of OX40 agonist ivuxolimab in advanced cancers. At the level of the study: Having had anti-PD-1, anti-PD-L1 or anti-CTLA-4 therapy before was allowed, and approximately 40% had some.

TCRdb's copy holds only in-frame clones and misses some; the assay was immunoSEQ multiplex PCR. The sample includes over 45,000 clones, more than 65% seen only once; the top ten take under 2%. This receptor was obtained from an adult with an advanced solid tumor such as melanoma, head and neck, liver or kidney cancer. The V call is TRBV6-9, the J call TRBJ1-2; 7 positions match TRBD1. This material consisted of CD4+ or CD8+ T cells sorted from blood, taken in a trial of the OX40 agonist ivuxolimab. The CDR3 loop reads CASSYGRGVEGYTF. The CDR3 bases are TGTGCCAGCAGTTACGGCAGGGGGGTGGAAGGCTACACCTTC.